Below, 2 T cell receptor beta chains from the same sample are listed, as sequenced in a study of cytomegalovirus exposure and HLA in healthy donors. PCR used 60 Vbeta primers and 13 Jbeta primers. Only in-frame clones appear in the TCRdb table, and some are missing; sequencing was by immunoSEQ multiplex PCR. Among 150,000 to 200,000 clones listed, approximately 84% were seen once. Input material: PBMCs. These receptors all come from a girl aged 5-17 years in good health and CMV-seropositive.

Concerning this clone: The sample contains more than one DNA sequence encoding this CDR3. The genes are TRBV21-1 and TRBJ1-1; TRBD1 was called by the table and not checked on the DNA. TRBV21-1 is recorded as a pseudogene. This CDR3 region has 15 residues. CDR3 nucleotide sequence: TGCGCCAGCAGCGCTCTCCGGGACAGAGACACTGAAGCTTTCTTT. It translates to CASSALRDRDTEAFF.

The chain links TRBV10-3 to TRBJ1-5; D call uncertain. Germline loops: CDR1 ENHRY, CDR2 SYGVKD. The CDR3 runs 13 residues. V gave up 4 bases and J gave up 5 bases, with 9 bases separating them. CDR3 nucleotide sequence: TGTGCCATCAGTGGGAGGTTCGATCAGCCCCAGCATTTT. The encoded protein is CAISGRFDQPQHF.